This T cell receptor beta chain was sequenced during a study of T cell responses to AZD1222 COVID-19 vaccine. Notes on the study in general: Among vaccine-associated CD4 TCRs, coverage spanned spike, with dominance at 160-218 and 743-854. White British people made up most donors, females outnumbered males, and clonal diversity was possibly underestimated. Repertoires in all cases were sampled only once the peak T cell response had passed.

Sequenced by immunoSEQ multiplex PCR; TCRdb stores in-frame clones only, minus some. The sample includes 180,000 or so clones, 80% to 95% of them seen just once. This clone was observed a single time. Its target is unknown. Trimming took 5 bases from V and 2 from J; bases not matched to a gene: 7. Germline V gives CDR1 MNHEY, CDR2 SMNVEV (reference sequence). The CDR3 is 15 residues long. The sequence was collected from an adult who received the AZD1222 COVID-19 vaccine. The chain combines TRBV27 with TRBJ2-7; 9 bases agree with TRBD1. This material consisted of peripheral blood, taken 28 days after the second AZD1222 dose. The CDR3 sequence is CASSPDRDRAYEQYF. CDR3 DNA sequence: TGTGCCAGCAGTCCCGACCGGGACAGGGCCTACGAGCAGTACTTC.